This T cell receptor (beta chain) derives from a study of blood T cell repertoires in COVID-19. There are 14 residues in the CDR3. Per germline, CDR1 SGHTA and CDR2 FQGNSA. Trimming removed 5 bases from V and 4 bases from J; junction bases left unmatched: 7. This table comes from immunoSEQ multiplex PCR, and its TCRdb copy is limited to in-frame clones, with some not included. The sample holds roughly 250,000 clones, approximately 90% seen once. The sample consisted of peripheral blood. The genes are TRBV7-2 and TRBJ1-2, with 7 bases identical to TRBD1. The clonotype was recovered from a woman aged 40-49 years with acute or convalescent COVID-19. CDR3 protein: CASSAWDSAYGYTF. The CDR3 DNA reads TGTGCCAGCAGCGCCTGGGACAGCGCCTATGGCTACACCTTC.